The next 28 T cell receptor beta chains were all read from a single sample in a study of cytomegalovirus exposure and HLA in healthy donors. PCR employed 60 Vbeta and 13 Jbeta primers. The method was immunoSEQ multiplex PCR; TCRdb's version includes in-frame clones alone and lacks a portion of them. The sample has around 130,000 clones, approximately 80% seen once; the top ten hold 5.5% to 7%. The sequencing sample was made of PBMCs. These receptors were taken from a woman between 35 and 50 years old in good health and CMV-seropositive.

The chain joins TRBV11-2 to TRBJ1-1; D is uncertain. The CDR3 totals 14 residues. In germline, CDR1 is SGHAT, CDR2 FQNNGV. V shed 1 base and J shed 5 bases, with 11 bases lying between them. The CDR3 region is CASSLGPYATEAFF. The CDR3 nucleotides read TGTGCCAGCAGCTTAGGCCCGTACGCGACTGAAGCTTTCTTT.

The chain couples TRBV28 to TRBJ2-2, with 7 nucleotides matching TRBD1. The J segment lost 6 bases and the V segment lost 6 bases, leaving 13 bases of the junction unmatched. The CDR3 runs to 16 residues. Germline CDR1 MDHEN, CDR2 SYDVKM. Here the CDR3 reads CASRSPPGQGAGELFF. CDR3 sequence (DNA): TGTGCCAGCAGATCACCCCCCGGGCAGGGGGCCGGGGAGCTGTTTTTT.

This chain connects TRBV15 to TRBJ2-5; TRBD1 matches 7 bases. This CDR3 contains 14 residues. The trim removed 0 bases at V and 3 bases at J, leaving 1 base unmatched. Germline loops: CDR1 LNHNV, CDR2 YYDKDF (reference sequence). The CDR3 is CATSREGTEETQYF. The CDR3 DNA reads as TGTGCCACCAGCAGAGAGGGGACAGAAGAGACCCAGTACTTC. The complete variable domain, with remaining parts taken from reference TRBV15 and TRBJ2-5, reads DAMVIQNPRYQVTQFGKPVTLSCSQTLNHNVMYWYQQKSSQAPKLLFHYYDKDFNNEADTPDNFQSRRPNTSFCFLDIRSPGLGDTAMYLCATSREGTEETQYFGPGTRLLVL.

V is TRBV29-1 and J is TRBJ1-4; D gene ambiguous. Germline values: CDR1 SQVTM, CDR2 ANQGSEA. The CDR3 is made up of 12 amino acids. V lost 4 bases, J lost 8 bases, and 11 bases lay in between. The CDR3 sequence: CSVGQVGEKLFF. CDR3 in DNA: TGCAGCGTTGGGCAGGTCGGCGAAAAACTGTTTTTT.

The J gene is TRBJ2-5, the V gene TRBV10-3; D possibly corresponds to TRBD2 (6 bases). V lost 1 base to trimming and J lost 2 bases, with 8 bases between them. CDR3 length equals 14 residues. Germline lookup yields CDR1 ENHRY and CDR2 SYGVKD. The CDR3 is CAISEFGGQETQYF. CDR3 bases: TGTGCCATCAGTGAGTTCGGGGGTCAAGAGACCCAGTACTTC.

This chain joins TRBV2 and TRBJ2-1, with D possibly TRBD2 on 5 matching bases. The CDR3 runs to 12 residues. The V and J ends lost 6 bases and 11 bases respectively, with 14 bases between them. CDR1 and CDR2 (germline): SNHLY, FYNNEI. The CDR3 loop reads CASRTLRDKQFF. DNA of the CDR3: TGTGCCAGCAGGACACTCCGGGATAAGCAGTTCTTC. Combining the CDR3 with reference TRBV2 and TRBJ2-1 gives the whole variable domain EPEVTQTPSHQVTQMGQEVILRCVPISNHLYFYWYRQILGQKVEFLVSFYNNEISEKSEIFDDQFSVERPDGSNFTLKIRSTKLEDSAMYFCASRTLRDKQFFGPGTRLTVL.

The count of this clone is one. The rearrangement links TRBV7-2 to TRBJ2-1; 10 nucleotides match TRBD2. Germline assignment: CDR1 SGHTA and CDR2 FQGNSA. The CDR3 is made up of 15 amino acids. V lost 5 bases to trimming and J lost 5 bases; unmatched junction nucleotides: 6. CDR3 in DNA: TGTGCCAGCAGCCCCTCTAGCGGGGGCGACAATGAGCAGTTCTTC. Protein sequence: CASSPSSGGDNEQFF.

V gene TRBV5-1 combines with J gene TRBJ2-3, with D possibly matching TRBD2 (6 bases). With 4 bases removed from V and 4 bases from J, the gap between germline ends came to 16 bases. This CDR3 comprises 15 residues. Per germline, CDR1 SGHRS and CDR2 YFSETQ. As DNA, the CDR3 is TGCGCCAGCAGCGCGACTAGTCAGATCGCAGATACGCAGTATTTT. This encodes CASSATSQIADTQYF.

J is TRBJ2-5 and V is TRBV13; 10 nucleotides agree with TRBD2. J gave up 1 base and V 4 bases, and 9 bases lay outside the gene matches. The CDR3 contains 17 residues. Per germline, CDR1 PRHDT and CDR2 FYEKMQ (reference sequence). The CDR3 DNA reads as TGTGCCAGCAGCTCCTGGACTAGCGGAACAATCCAAGAGACCCAGTACTTC. Translation: CASSSWTSGTIQETQYF. Looking up the rest from reference TRBV13 and TRBJ2-5 gives the full variable domain: AAGVIQSPRHLIKEKRETATLKCYPIPRHDTVYWYQQGPGQDPQFLISFYEKMQSDKGSIPDRFSAQQFSDYHSELNMSSLELGDSALYFCASSSWTSGTIQETQYFGPGTRLLVL.

In this sample, this clone turned up once. CDR3 DNA sequence: TGCAGCGTTGATTCAGTCGTTGGCACTGAAGCTTTCTTT. Translated: CSVDSVVGTEAFF. The chain recombines TRBV29-1 with TRBJ1-1; D is undetermined. The germline gives CDR1 SQVTM, CDR2 ANQGSEA. CDR3 length equals 13 residues. Trimming removed 3 bases at V and 4 bases at J, with 12 bases between.

J is TRBJ2-2 and V is TRBV7-3, with 8 bases aligning to TRBD2. CDR3 length equals 17 residues. Per germline, CDR1 SGHTA and CDR2 FQGTGA. After removal of 5 bases from V and 2 bases from J, the junction contained 10 bases not matched to a gene. CDR3 loop: CASSPARRGGNTGELFF. CDR3 coding DNA: TGTGCCAGCAGCCCCGCTCGCCGGGGGGGTAACACCGGGGAGCTGTTTTTT.

The chain couples TRBV4-2 to TRBJ2-3, with 11 positions matching TRBD2. The germline V gene encodes CDR1 LGHNA and CDR2 YNFKEQ. The J segment lost 7 bases and the V segment lost 1 base, leaving 16 bases of the junction unmatched. The CDR3 sequence is 19 residues long. The CDR3 DNA follows: TGTGCCAGCAGCCAAGTATTCAGTAGCGGGGGGGCTACTGGGAATACGCAGTATTTT. It encodes CASSQVFSSGGATGNTQYF.

V gene TRBV29-1 combines with J gene TRBJ2-1; 10 nucleotides align to TRBD2. This CDR3 comprises 20 residues. Unmatched junction bases numbered 18, after V lost 4 bases and J lost 0 bases. Germline CDR1 SQVTM, CDR2 ANQGSEA. The CDR3 DNA follows: TGCAGCGTTGCGTCTAGCGGGGGCCATCGCCGACCTAGCTCCTACAATGAGCAGTTCTTC. It specifies CSVASSGGHRRPSSYNEQFF.

This clone was seen only a few times. The chain has TRBV7-2 and TRBJ1-6; possibly TRBD1 for D (5 bases). Germline values: CDR1 SGHTA, CDR2 FQGNSA. This CDR3 spans 15 amino acids. V lost 0 bases and J lost 9, with 12 bases in between. CDR3 amino acids: CASSLATQRGSPLHF. In DNA form, the CDR3 reads TGTGCCAGCAGCTTAGCGACCCAAAGGGGTTCACCCCTCCACTTT. Complete variable domain (other parts from reference TRBV7-2 and TRBJ1-6): GAGVSQSPSNKVTEKGKDVELRCDPISGHTALYWYRQSLGQGLEFLIYFQGNSAPDKSGLPSDRFSAERTGGSVSTLTIQRTQQEDSAVYLCASSLATQRGSPLHFGNGTRLTVT.

The chain combines TRBV11-2 with TRBJ1-3, with D tentatively TRBD1 (5 bases). Germline CDR1 and CDR2: SGHAT and FQNNGV. V was pared by 1 base and J by 0 bases, with 13 bases between. This CDR3 has 17 amino acids. CDR3 amino acids: CASSLVGTGTSGNTIYF. CDR3 in DNA: TGTGCCAGCAGCTTAGTAGGGACTGGAACCTCTGGAAACACCATATATTTT.

The gene calls are TRBV19 and TRBJ2-2; tentative D call: TRBD2 (6 bases). The germline CDR1 and CDR2 sequences are LNHDA and SQIVND (reference sequence). The V end lost 3 bases, the J end lost 6 bases, and 14 bases lay between the germline ends. CDR3 length: 15 residues. The DNA of the CDR3 is TGTGCCAGTAGTATGGGGGGTGTCGTAGCCGGGGAGCTGTTTTTT. Amino acid sequence: CASSMGGVVAGELFF.

This rearrangement joins TRBV10-3 to TRBJ1-5; TRBD1 matches at 9 bases. The CDR3 covers 15 residues. Germline trimming cut 0 bases from V and 6 bases from J; bases unmatched to any gene: 3. Looked up from germline, CDR1 is ENHRY and CDR2 is SYGVKD. This chain's CDR3 is CAISESPTGGQPQHF. The CDR3 coding sequence is TGTGCCATCAGTGAGTCGCCGACAGGGGGTCAGCCCCAGCATTTT.

This chain links TRBV27 with TRBJ2-5, with TRBD2 matching 8 bases. The CDR3 extends over 14 amino acids. In germline, CDR1 is MNHEY, CDR2 SMNVEV (reference sequence). The J segment lost 4 bases and the V segment lost 3 bases, leaving 4 bases of the junction unmatched. The CDR3 sequence is CASSFPGRVETQYF. CDR3 sequence (DNA): TGTGCCAGCAGTTTCCCCGGGAGGGTAGAGACCCAGTACTTC.

The rearrangement uses TRBV6-1 and TRBJ2-1; TRBD2 agrees at 8 bases. This CDR3 has 14 amino acids. Germline V gene lookup returns CDR1 MNHNS and CDR2 SASEGT. The junction had 10 bases not matched to a gene; V was cut back by 8 bases and J by 7 bases. DNA for the CDR3: TGTGCCAGCGGAGAAGCGGGAGATGGGAATGAGCAGTTCTTC. Translating gives CASGEAGDGNEQFF.

V gene TRBV28 combines with J gene TRBJ1-2; 8 bases are shared with TRBD1. This CDR3 region has 15 residues. Germline lookup yields CDR1 MDHEN and CDR2 SYDVKM. Losses at the gene ends were 5 bases for V and 7 bases for J; bases not matched to a gene: 12. The CDR3 is CASSPGPGGACGYTF. The CDR3 DNA sequence: TGTGCCAGCAGTCCGGGTCCAGGGGGCGCATGTGGCTACACCTTC.

This rearrangement joins TRBV6-5 to TRBJ1-1; TRBD1 matches at 12 bases. Germline V gene data show CDR1 as MNHEY and CDR2 as SVGAGI. The V and J ends lost 4 bases and 4 bases, in that order; junction bases with no gene match: 1. The CDR3 sequence is 14 residues long. This chain's CDR3 is CASSWDRGLTEAFF. The DNA for the CDR3 is TGTGCCAGCAGTTGGGACAGGGGGCTCACTGAAGCTTTCTTT.

In its sample, this clone was seen once. V is TRBV29-1 and J is TRBJ1-5; 10 bases are a match to TRBD1. Germline assignment: CDR1 SQVTM and CDR2 ANQGSEA. This CDR3 comprises 15 residues. The trim removed 5 bases at V and 7 bases at J, leaving 11 bases unmatched. CDR3 sequence reads: CSVFGGTGEGQPQHF. For the CDR3, the DNA is TGCAGCGTTTTTGGCGGGACAGGGGAAGGACAGCCCCAGCATTTT.

The chain couples TRBV7-9 to TRBJ1-2, with a tentative D call TRBD1 (5 bases). The germline V and J ends were trimmed by 8 bases and 8 bases, with 21 bases remaining between them. The CDR3 has 14 residues. Germline CDR1 SEHNR, CDR2 FQNEAQ (reference sequence). The CDR3 DNA follows: TGTGCCAGCGGCGCAGGGTCCCCCTCCTGGGGCTACACCTTC. Its translation is CASGAGSPSWGYTF.

The CDR3 spells CASSLDPSGGYTF. DNA for the CDR3: TGTGCCAGCAGCTTGGATCCCTCGGGAGGCTACACCTTC. V usage is TRBV5-4 and J usage is TRBJ1-2; no reliable D call. Trimming took off 0 bases at V and 8 bases at J, with 11 bases between the two ends. This CDR3 spans 13 amino acids. Germline V lookup: CDR1 SGHNT, CDR2 YYREEE (reference sequence).

This chain links TRBV6-5 with TRBJ2-7; TRBD1 matches at 8 bases. Trimming at V came to 6 bases and at J to 6 bases, leaving 7 bases not matched to a gene. CDR1 and CDR2 (germline): MNHEY, SVGAGI. CDR3 length: 13 residues. CDR3 protein: CASRWDRLSEQYF. The CDR3 DNA reads as TGTGCCAGCAGATGGGACAGGCTTTCCGAGCAGTACTTC.

The chain is built from TRBV28 and TRBJ2-1; 15 nucleotides align to TRBD2. The CDR3 sequence is 15 residues long. Germline assignment: CDR1 MDHEN and CDR2 SYDVKM. V dropped 4 bases and J dropped 9; count of bases not matched to a gene: 4. CDR3: CASSWGTSGRTEQFF. In DNA, the CDR3 is TGTGCCAGCAGTTGGGGGACTAGCGGGAGGACTGAGCAGTTCTTC.

This rearrangement joins TRBV6-6 to TRBJ2-3; TRBD1 matches at 8 bases. J lost 3 bases, V lost 6 bases, and 8 bases had no gene match. The germline CDR1 and CDR2 sequences are MNHNY and SVGAGI (reference sequence). CDR3 length: 15 amino acids. As DNA, the CDR3 is TGTGCCAGCAGAGACAGGGGAGGAGAAACAGATACGCAGTATTTT. Protein sequence: CASRDRGGETDTQYF.

The count of this clone is one. The chain employs TRBV27 and TRBJ2-7; D not resolved. CDR3 length equals 15 residues. Trimming left V 1 base short and J 0 bases short, with 10 bases between. The germline CDR1 and CDR2 sequences are MNHEY and SMNVEV (reference sequence). CDR3 loop: CASSLLSENSYEQYF. The DNA for the CDR3 is TGTGCCAGCAGTTTATTGTCCGAGAACTCCTACGAGCAGTACTTC.